One and the same sample provided the 22 T cell receptor beta chains below, sequenced in a study of beta chain features in type 1 diabetes. What was sequenced were expressed TCRB transcripts, since all of the isolated RNA had been reverse transcribed. Here immunoSEQ multiplex PCR was the method, and the copy in TCRdb shows in-frame clones only, minus some. The table shows about 230,000 clones, with 7.5% to 10% occurring only once. The sequencing input was naive CD4+ T cells from blood. Every receptor here comes from a woman between 18 and 29 years old in good health.

This clone has just a few counts. This chain links TRBV6-5 with TRBJ2-3; the match to TRBD1 covers 10 bases. This CDR3 is built from 16 residues. After removal of 4 bases from V and 3 bases from J, the junction contained 7 bases not matched to a gene. Germline CDR1 MNHEY, CDR2 SVGAGI. The CDR3 bases are TGTGCCAGCAGTTCCTCGACAGGGGGCTCGACAGATACGCAGTATTTT. The encoded protein is CASSSSTGGSTDTQYF.

This sequence joins TRBV10-3 and TRBJ2-7; D is ambiguous. This CDR3 comprises 11 residues. The V gene's germline CDR1 is ENHRY and CDR2 SYGVKD. Trimming left V 3 bases short and J 6 bases short, with 6 bases between. CDR3 sequence (DNA): TGTGCCATCAGTGAATTCGGCGAGCAGTACTTC. It is translated as CAISEFGEQYF.

Only a few counts were recorded for this clone. This rearrangement joins TRBV28 to TRBJ2-7, with 7 positions matching TRBD2. Germline CDR1 reads MDHEN; CDR2 reads SYDVKM. V lost 3 bases to trimming and J lost 0 bases; unmatched junction nucleotides: 2. This CDR3 contains 14 residues. The CDR3 sequence is CASSFGGSSYEQYF. In DNA, the CDR3 is TGTGCCAGCAGTTTTGGCGGGAGCTCCTACGAGCAGTACTTC.

The gene calls are TRBV7-8 and TRBJ2-2; 8 bases match TRBD2. In germline, CDR1 is SGHVS, CDR2 FQNEAQ. The CDR3 runs to 14 residues. V dropped 5 bases and J dropped 3; count of bases not matched to a gene: 2. CDR3 loop: CASSASGYTGELFF. CDR3 coding DNA: TGTGCCAGCAGCGCTAGCGGGTACACCGGGGAGCTGTTTTTT.

The chain uses TRBV4-2 and TRBJ2-1, with TRBD2 as a possible D gene (5 bases). The CDR3 covers 16 residues. V was clipped by 3 bases and J by 0 bases, with 12 bases between them. CDR1 and CDR2 from the germline V gene are LGHNA and YNFKEQ. Written as DNA, the CDR3 is TGTGCCAGCAGCCATCCTATGGGGAGCTCCTACAATGAGCAGTTCTTC. This gives the protein CASSHPMGSSYNEQFF.

The CDR3 loop reads CASSLGDPGSHNQPQHF. CDR3 nucleotides: TGCGCCAGCAGCTTGGGTGACCCGGGGTCCCACAATCAGCCCCAGCATTTT. This chain uses TRBV5-1 with TRBJ1-5; D unclear. This CDR3 contains 17 residues. Trimming took 0 bases from V and 3 from J, leaving 16 bases between them. Germline loops: CDR1 SGHRS, CDR2 YFSETQ.

The rearrangement joins TRBV11-2 to TRBJ2-7, with 9 bases fitting TRBD2. The ends lost 3 bases at V and 4 bases at J; junction bases unmatched: 13. Germline V CDR1 and CDR2: SGHAT, FQNNGV. CDR3 length: 17 residues. The CDR3 region has the DNA TGTGCCAGCAGCTTTGTACTAGCGGGTGTCGGGGGATACGAGCAGTACTTC. Its protein is CASSFVLAGVGGYEQYF.

This clone has only a few counts. The rearrangement joins TRBV19 to TRBJ1-1; TRBD1 agrees at 7 bases. The trim removed 4 bases at V and 0 bases at J, leaving 8 bases unmatched. The CDR3 is 16 amino acids. Looked up from germline, CDR1 is LNHDA and CDR2 is SQIVND (reference sequence). CDR3 loop: CASSKNSDRLNTEAFF. As DNA, the CDR3 is TGTGCCAGTAGTAAGAATTCGGACAGGTTGAACACTGAAGCTTTCTTT.

This clone has only a few counts. The V gene is TRBV7-2, the J gene TRBJ1-4; a possible D gene is TRBD1 (5 bases). The CDR3 length is 15 residues. Trimming removed 5 bases at V and 8 bases at J, with 18 bases between. CDR1 SGHTA and CDR2 FQGNSA come from the germline V gene. CDR3 DNA sequence: TGTGCCAGCAGCCCAATGGGGCAGGGTGGAGAAAAACTGTTTTTT. As protein: CASSPMGQGGEKLFF.

The CDR3 here is CASRNGLNNEQFF. Written as DNA, the CDR3 is TGTGCCAGCAGGAACGGACTTAACAATGAGCAGTTCTTC. This chain uses TRBV28 with TRBJ2-1, with a weak D call TRBD2 (5 bases). Trimming left V 6 bases short and J 5 bases short, with 11 bases between. The germline CDR1 and CDR2 sequences are MDHEN and SYDVKM. This CDR3 has 13 residues.

CDR3 DNA sequence: TGTGCCAGCAGCTTAGTGCGGGGTCTGAACAATGAGCAGTTCTTC. Translated, it gives CASSLVRGLNNEQFF. The chain carries TRBV11-2 and TRBJ2-1; weak D call: TRBD2 (6 bases). Germline V gives CDR1 SGHAT, CDR2 FQNNGV. This CDR3 comprises 15 residues. V lost 1 base to trimming and J lost 5 bases, with 12 bases between them.

There are many counts of this clone. The V call is TRBV28, the J call TRBJ1-2; D unclear. Germline V gene lookup returns CDR1 MDHEN and CDR2 SYDVKM. V lost 5 bases, J lost 6 bases, and 16 bases lay in between. This CDR3 has 14 amino acids. For the CDR3, the DNA is TGTGCCAGCAGTACCCGTATGATTCCTAATGGCTACACCTTC. Its translation is CASSTRMIPNGYTF.

This clone has just a few counts. The chain combines TRBV11-2 with TRBJ2-1, with D possibly being TRBD2 (6 bases). The V end lost 0 bases, the J end lost 12 bases, and 18 bases lay between the germline ends. The CDR3 has 15 residues. CDR1 is SGHAT, CDR2 FQNNGV, per germline. CDR3 region: CASSLEIAESVVQFF. DNA for the CDR3: TGTGCCAGCAGCTTAGAAATAGCGGAGAGCGTGGTGCAGTTCTTC.

This rearrangement joins TRBV9 to TRBJ1-1; no definite D call. V was cut by 3 bases and J by 0 bases, with 24 bases left in between. The CDR3 sequence is 19 residues long. Per germline, CDR1 SGDLS and CDR2 YYNGEE. CDR3 sequence: CASSATFLIGRALNTEAFF. The CDR3 coding sequence is TGTGCCAGCAGCGCAACATTTTTGATAGGGAGGGCATTGAACACTGAAGCTTTCTTT.

This chain joins TRBV5-6 and TRBJ2-3; 8 bases agree with TRBD2. The CDR3 has 17 residues. V shed 1 base and J 1 base; nucleotides not matched to a gene: 8. Per the germline V gene, CDR1 is SGHDT and CDR2 is YYEEEE. The chain's CDR3 is CASSLHGGGYGTDTQYF. For the CDR3, the DNA is TGTGCCAGCAGCTTGCACGGGGGGGGTTACGGCACAGATACGCAGTATTTT.

The chain employs TRBV7-2 and TRBJ2-3; 9 bases fit TRBD2. With V trimmed by 5 bases and J by 6 bases, 9 bases remained unmatched. The length of the CDR3 is 15 residues. Per the germline V gene, CDR1 is SGHTA and CDR2 is FQGNSA. The CDR3 here is CASSPPGREGDTQYF. The CDR3 DNA sequence: TGTGCCAGCAGCCCGCCAGGGCGGGAGGGGGATACGCAGTATTTT.

The gene calls are TRBV6-5 and TRBJ1-2; D is possibly TRBD1 (6 bases). The CDR3 extends over 15 amino acids. V lost 8 bases and J 7 bases, leaving 23 bases between the germline ends. Germline CDR1 reads MNHEY; CDR2 reads SVGAGI. The CDR3 protein is CASVPAGADWSGYTF. The CDR3 region has the DNA TGTGCCAGCGTGCCCGCGGGGGCGGATTGGAGTGGCTACACCTTC.

This clone showed up just a few times. This chain joins TRBV2 and TRBJ1-1; D may be TRBD1 (5 bases). The CDR3 length is 15 residues. Germline CDR1 and CDR2: SNHLY and FYNNEI. V lost 8 bases, J lost 2 bases, and 18 bases lay in between. The CDR3 spells CASGGSGQGNTEAFF. The DNA for the CDR3 is TGTGCCAGCGGGGGGTCCGGGCAGGGAAACACTGAAGCTTTCTTT.

The chain employs TRBV2 and TRBJ2-7; D perhaps matches TRBD1 (6 bases). Trimming removed 4 bases from V and 5 bases from J, with 15 bases in between. The CDR3 runs 14 residues. Germline lookup yields CDR1 SNHLY and CDR2 FYNNEI. CDR3 bases: TGTGCCAGCAGTGGACAGGAAGTTTCCCACGAGCAGTACTTC. It yields the protein CASSGQEVSHEQYF.

The V gene is TRBV30, the J gene TRBJ2-1; TRBD2 aligns across 7 bases. The CDR3 contains 15 residues. V trimming: 0 bases; J trimming: 8 bases; junction bases outside the gene matches: 10. Germline values: CDR1 GTSNPN, CDR2 SVGIG (reference sequence). CDR3 region: CAWSVDVGGPHEQFF. Here the CDR3 DNA reads TGTGCCTGGAGTGTAGACGTGGGAGGGCCCCATGAGCAGTTCTTC.

A few counts support this clone. The J gene is TRBJ1-2, the V gene TRBV19; D is perhaps TRBD1 (6 bases). This CDR3 has 15 amino acids. Germline V gene sequence: CDR1 LNHDA, CDR2 SQIVND (reference sequence). V gave up 5 bases and J gave up 2 bases, with 15 bases separating them. CDR3 nucleotides: TGTGCCAGTAGTCCGTGGACAGTCCCGAACTATGGCTACACCTTC. It is translated as CASSPWTVPNYGYTF.

The table lists this clone with a few counts. The V gene is TRBV14, the J gene TRBJ1-6; no firm D call. The CDR3 is made up of 14 amino acids. Germline loops: CDR1 SGHDN, CDR2 FVKESK. Between the trimmed V and J ends, which lost 4 bases and 7 bases, there was a span of 11 bases. CDR3 loop: CASSPRSLNSPLHF. Here the CDR3 DNA reads TGTGCCAGCAGCCCGCGGTCCCTGAATTCACCCCTCCACTTT.